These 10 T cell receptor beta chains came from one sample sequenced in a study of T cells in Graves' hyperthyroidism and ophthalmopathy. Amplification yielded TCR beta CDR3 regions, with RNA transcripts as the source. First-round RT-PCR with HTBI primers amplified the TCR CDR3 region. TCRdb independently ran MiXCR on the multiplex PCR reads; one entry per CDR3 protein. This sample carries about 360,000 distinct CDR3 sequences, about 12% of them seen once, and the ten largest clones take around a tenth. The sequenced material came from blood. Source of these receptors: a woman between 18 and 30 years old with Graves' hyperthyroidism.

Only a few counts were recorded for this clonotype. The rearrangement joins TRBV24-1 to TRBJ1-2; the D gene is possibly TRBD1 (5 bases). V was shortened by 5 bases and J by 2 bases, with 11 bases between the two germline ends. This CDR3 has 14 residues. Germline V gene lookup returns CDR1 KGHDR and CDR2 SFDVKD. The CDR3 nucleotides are TGTGCCACCAGTGTTCAGGGATTAAACTATGGCTACACCTTC. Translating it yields CATSVQGLNYGYTF.

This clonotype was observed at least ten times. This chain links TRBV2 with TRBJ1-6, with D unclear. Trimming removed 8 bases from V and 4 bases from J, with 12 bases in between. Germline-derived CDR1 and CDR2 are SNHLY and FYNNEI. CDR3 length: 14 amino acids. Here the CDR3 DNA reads TGTGCCAGCGGAGACGGATCGTATAATTCACCCCTCCACTTT. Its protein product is CASGDGSYNSPLHF.

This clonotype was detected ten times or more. CDR3 nucleotides: TGTGCCAGCTCACCATCCGGGAGCGGGAACACCGGGGAGCTGTTTTTT. This encodes CASSPSGSGNTGELFF. The chain is built from TRBV18 and TRBJ2-2; a possible D gene is TRBD2 (6 bases). This CDR3 region has 16 residues. The ends were cut back, 2 bases at V and 1 base at J, with 11 bases in the middle. CDR1 is KGHSH and CDR2 is LQKENI in the germline V gene.

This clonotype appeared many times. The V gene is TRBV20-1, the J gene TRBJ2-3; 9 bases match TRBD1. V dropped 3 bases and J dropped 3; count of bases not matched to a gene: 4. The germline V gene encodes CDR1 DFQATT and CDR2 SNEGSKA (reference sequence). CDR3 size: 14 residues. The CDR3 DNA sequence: TGCAGTGCTAGGGCCGGGACAGGGACAGATACGCAGTATTTT. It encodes CSARAGTGTDTQYF.

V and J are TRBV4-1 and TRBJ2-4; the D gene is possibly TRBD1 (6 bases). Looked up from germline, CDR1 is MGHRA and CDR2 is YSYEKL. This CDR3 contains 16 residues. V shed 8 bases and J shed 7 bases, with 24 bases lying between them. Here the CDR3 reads CASPNYTGLDGNIQYF. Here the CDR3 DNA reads TGCGCCAGCCCTAACTACACAGGGTTGGACGGCAACATTCAGTACTTC.

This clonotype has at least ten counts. The CDR3 bases are TGTGCCAGCAGTTACTCCCCCGGGTACCTTAAATCCGAGCAGTACTTC. It translates to CASSYSPGYLKSEQYF. The chain uses TRBV6-5 and TRBJ2-7; unclear D gene. V was cut by 0 bases and J by 6 bases, with 18 bases left in between. This CDR3 is built from 16 residues. From germline, CDR1 is MNHEY and CDR2 SVGAGI.

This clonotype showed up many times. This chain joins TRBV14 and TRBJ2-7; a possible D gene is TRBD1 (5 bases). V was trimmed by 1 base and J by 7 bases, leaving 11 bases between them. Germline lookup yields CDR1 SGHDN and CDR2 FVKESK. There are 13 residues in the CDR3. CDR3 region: CASSQGQRREQYF. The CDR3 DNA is TGTGCCAGCAGCCAAGGACAGCGCCGAGAGCAGTACTTC.

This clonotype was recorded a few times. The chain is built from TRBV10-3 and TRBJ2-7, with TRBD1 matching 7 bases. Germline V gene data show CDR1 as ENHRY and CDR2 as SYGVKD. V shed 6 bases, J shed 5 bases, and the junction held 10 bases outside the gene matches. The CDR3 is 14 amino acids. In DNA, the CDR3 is TGTGCCATCAGCTCCGGGACAGTGGTCCACGAGCAGTACTTC. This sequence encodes CAISSGTVVHEQYF.

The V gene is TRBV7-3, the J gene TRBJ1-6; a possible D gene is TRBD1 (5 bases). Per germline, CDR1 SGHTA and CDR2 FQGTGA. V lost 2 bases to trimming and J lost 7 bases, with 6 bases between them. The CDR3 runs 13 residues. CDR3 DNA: TGTGCCAGCAGCTTATGGGGGAATTCACCCCTCCACTTT. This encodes CASSLWGNSPLHF.

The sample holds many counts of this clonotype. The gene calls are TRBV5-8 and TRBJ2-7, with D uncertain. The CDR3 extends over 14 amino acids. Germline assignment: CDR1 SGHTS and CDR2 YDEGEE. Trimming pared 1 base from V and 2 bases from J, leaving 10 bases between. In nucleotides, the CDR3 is TGTGCCAGCAGCTTGCCCGTACGTCCCTACGAGCAGTACTTC. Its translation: CASSLPVRPYEQYF.